The sequence of this T cell receptor (beta chain) was determined in a study of cytomegalovirus exposure and HLA in healthy donors. The study, taken as a whole, reports: Segments of the TCR beta V type were, in most cases, productive about 87% or about 30% of the time in an earlier analysis. As was reported, the classifier diagnosed cytomegalovirus status with high specificity and sensitivity. Analyzed later, most CMV-associated TCR beta chains appeared HLA-restricted.

The CDR3 is 15 amino acids. Germline V gives CDR1 SGDLS, CDR2 YYNGEE. V dropped 0 bases and J dropped 0; count of bases not matched to a gene: 0. PCR was performed using 60 Vbeta and 13 Jbeta primers. Sequenced by immunoSEQ multiplex PCR; TCRdb stores in-frame clones only, minus some. Of approximately 110,000 clones in the sample, over 60% were seen once. Notes on this clone: What it binds is unknown.

Sequences were obtained from PBMCs. The source of this sequence is a woman aged 55-69 years in good health and CMV-seropositive. V is TRBV9 and J is TRBJ2-7, with TRBD2 matching over 10 bases. Written as DNA, the CDR3 is TGTGCCAGCAGCGTAGTAGCGGGAGGCTCCTACGAGCAGTACTTC. It is translated as CASSVVAGGSYEQYF.